This T cell receptor beta chain was retrieved from a study of T cells in Graves' hyperthyroidism and ophthalmopathy. Whole-study findings and limits: Blood also showed most of the thyroid clonotypes that were expanded above 0.001. Separating ophthalmopathy from stable hyperthyroidism was achieved by a 13 V-J model.

V shed 5 bases and J shed 15 bases, with 20 bases lying between them. CDR3 length equals 14 residues. Germline CDR1 is SEHNR and CDR2 is FQNEAQ (reference sequence). RNA transcripts yielded amplified TCR beta CDR3 regions. Researchers ran a first-round RT-PCR on the TCR CDR3 using the HTBI primer set. Each CDR3 protein is one row after TCRdb ran MiXCR on the multiplex PCR reads. This sample has 250,000 or so distinct CDR3 sequences, with about 16% found just once. Concerning this clonotype itself: Its antigen remains unidentified.

Subjects aged 18 to 65 presented with newly diagnosed hyperthyroidism of less than 2 months' duration. Around 10 ml fresh peripheral blood yielded the PBMCs. Source material: blood. This clonotype originated in a woman aged 50 to 60 with Graves' hyperthyroidism that later progressed to Graves' ophthalmopathy. The rearrangement joins TRBV7-9 to TRBJ1-6; D remains ambiguous. In nucleotides, the CDR3 is TGTGCCAGCAGCGCCAATCATAGGCCCAGCCGCCTCCACTTT. This encodes CASSANHRPSRLHF.